The 28 T cell receptor beta chains below come from one sample, sequenced in a study of blood T cell repertoires in COVID-19. Only in-frame clones appear in the TCRdb table, and some are missing; sequencing was by immunoSEQ multiplex PCR. The profile shows under 250,000 clones, roughly 80% of them singletons. Sequences were obtained from peripheral blood. The receptors derive from a woman in her 70s with acute or convalescent COVID-19.

This rearrangement joins TRBV3-1 (or the pseudogene TRBV3-2) to TRBJ2-2; 12 bases match TRBD2. The CDR3 sequence is 17 residues long. The junction had 8 bases not matched to a gene; V was cut back by 4 bases and J by 5 bases. Germline assignment: CDR1 LGHDT and CDR2 YNNKEL (reference sequence). In DNA form, the CDR3 reads TGTGCCAGCAGCCTAAGACTAGCGGGAGACTCAACCGGGGAGCTGTTTTTT. Translated: CASSLRLAGDSTGELFF.

The DNA of the CDR3 is TGTGCCAGCAGACATACCCGACTCCGGGACACAACTAATTCACCCCTCCACTTT. Translation: CASRHTRLRDTTNSPLHF. This sequence joins TRBV28 and TRBJ1-6; maybe TRBD1 (6 bases). Germline V lookup: CDR1 MDHEN, CDR2 SYDVKM. This CDR3 region has 18 residues. The V and J ends lost 6 bases and 6 bases respectively, with 24 bases between them.

The V gene is TRBV18, the J gene TRBJ1-5; 7 bases match TRBD1. V shed 2 bases and J 3 bases; nucleotides not matched to a gene: 4. Germline CDR1 and CDR2: KGHSH and LQKENI. The CDR3 is made up of 15 amino acids. The CDR3 protein is CASSPTGQPNQPQHF. In DNA, the CDR3 is TGTGCCAGCTCACCAACGGGACAGCCCAATCAGCCCCAGCATTTT.

This chain connects TRBV28 to TRBJ1-2; D uncertain. The CDR3 has 12 residues. Between the trimmed V and J ends, which lost 8 bases and 8 bases, there was a span of 15 bases. CDR1 MDHEN and CDR2 SYDVKM come from the germline V gene. CDR3 sequence reads: CASRRDPFGYTF. The CDR3 nucleotides are TGTGCCAGCCGGAGGGATCCCTTCGGCTACACCTTC.

The rearrangement links TRBV5-1 to TRBJ1-1, with TRBD1 matching over 9 bases. This CDR3 region has 13 residues. Germline CDR1 SGHRS, CDR2 YFSETQ. Trimming cost V 1 base and J 11 bases; bases outside gene matches: 6. The CDR3 DNA reads TGCGCCAGCAGCTTGCCGGGACAGGGATACGCTTTCTTT. It encodes CASSLPGQGYAFF.

V is TRBV19 and J is TRBJ1-5; the D gene is possibly TRBD1 (6 bases). CDR1 and CDR2 (germline): LNHDA, SQIVND (reference sequence). There are 12 residues in the CDR3. Deletions cut 6 bases from V and 5 bases from J, with 8 bases between. CDR3 amino acids: CASRQGYQPQHF. The CDR3 coding sequence is TGTGCCAGTAGACAGGGTTATCAGCCCCAGCATTTT.

Notes on this clone: Other DNA sequences in the same sample also yield this CDR3. The V gene is TRBV29-1, the J gene TRBJ2-1, with D hard to call. Looked up from germline, CDR1 is SQVTM and CDR2 is ANQGSEA. This CDR3 has 11 amino acids. Trimming removed 4 bases from V and 6 bases from J, with 7 bases in between. The CDR3 loop is CSVASGNEQFF. Here the CDR3 DNA reads TGCAGCGTTGCGTCCGGCAATGAGCAGTTCTTC.

The genes are TRBV6-6 and TRBJ2-5; 7 bases agree with TRBD1. Germline-derived CDR1 and CDR2 are MNHNY and SVGAGI (reference sequence). The trim removed 4 bases at V and 3 bases at J, leaving 8 bases unmatched. CDR3 length: 15 amino acids. CDR3 sequence reads: CASSLPRGLKETQYF. Here the CDR3 DNA reads TGTGCCAGCAGTTTACCCAGGGGGTTGAAAGAGACCCAGTACTTC.

The chain combines TRBV11-2 with TRBJ1-4; 8 bases are shared with TRBD1. The junction had 4 bases not matched to a gene; V was cut back by 5 bases and J by 5 bases. From germline, CDR1 is SGHAT and CDR2 FQNNGV. The length of the CDR3 is 14 residues. In nucleotides, the CDR3 is TGTGCCAGCAGCCCCAGACAGGGGAATGAAAAACTGTTTTTT. Its translation: CASSPRQGNEKLFF.

A few counts support this clone. V usage is TRBV9 and J usage is TRBJ2-1; TRBD2 aligns across 8 bases. The trim removed 3 bases at V and 3 bases at J, leaving 2 bases unmatched. This CDR3 contains 14 residues. Looked up from germline, CDR1 is SGDLS and CDR2 is YYNGEE. In nucleotides, the CDR3 is TGTGCCAGCAGCGGTAGCGGGATCTACAATGAGCAGTTCTTC. Translation gives CASSGSGIYNEQFF.

This clone came up once. The chain is built from TRBV7-8 and TRBJ2-7, with TRBD2 matching over 8 bases. This CDR3 comprises 15 residues. The ends lost 1 base at V and 2 bases at J; junction bases unmatched: 4. The germline CDR1 and CDR2 sequences are SGHVS and FQNEAQ. CDR3 in amino acids: CASSLVAGGTYEQYF. The CDR3 nucleotides read TGTGCCAGCAGCTTAGTTGCGGGAGGAACCTACGAGCAGTACTTC.

The V gene is TRBV11-3, the J gene TRBJ2-1, with TRBD1 identical over 8 bases. The CDR3 length is 14 residues. V shed 0 bases, J shed 10 bases, and the junction held 5 bases outside the gene matches. Germline V gives CDR1 SGHNT, CDR2 YENEEA. CDR3 protein: CASSLDSGQEEQFF. DNA of the CDR3: TGTGCCAGCAGCTTAGATTCGGGACAGGAGGAGCAGTTCTTC. The variable domain in full, with the rest retrieved from reference TRBV11-3 and TRBJ2-1, is EAGVVQSPRYKIIEKKQPVAFWCNPISGHNTLYWYLQNLGQGPELLIRYENEEAVDDSQLPKDRFSAERLKGVDSTLKIQPAELGDSAVYLCASSLDSGQEEQFFGPGTRLTVL.

The chain recombines TRBV19 with TRBJ2-1, with TRBD2 matching 15 bases. CDR3 length equals 19 residues. Looked up from germline, CDR1 is LNHDA and CDR2 is SQIVND (reference sequence). V lost 5 bases to trimming and J lost 2 bases; unmatched junction nucleotides: 10. The chain's CDR3 is CASSGGRTSGRAAYNEQFF. The CDR3 DNA reads as TGTGCCAGTAGTGGGGGACGGACTAGCGGGAGGGCGGCCTACAATGAGCAGTTCTTC.

This clone was observed a few times. The rearrangement uses TRBV28 and TRBJ2-3; tentative D call: TRBD2 (6 bases). Deletions cut 1 base from V and 6 bases from J, with 14 bases between. This CDR3 contains 15 residues. Germline CDR1 is MDHEN and CDR2 is SYDVKM. This CDR3 reads CASSLLGPGTDTQYF. Written as DNA, the CDR3 is TGTGCCAGCAGTTTATTAGGTCCAGGGACTGATACGCAGTATTTT. Filled out from reference TRBV28 and TRBJ2-3, the complete variable domain reads DVKVTQSSRYLVKRTGEKVFLECVQDMDHENMFWYRQDPGLGLRLIYFSYDVKMKEKGDIPEGYSVSREKKERFSLILESASTNQTSMYLCASSLLGPGTDTQYFGPGTRLTVL.

J is TRBJ2-7 and V is TRBV21-1; the listed D gene, TRBD1, was not tested against the DNA. TRBV21-1 represents a pseudogene. CDR3 length equals 16 residues. The CDR3 bases are TGTGCCAGCAGCAATCGCTCCGGGACAGATTTCTACGAGCAGTACTTC. Residues: CASSNRSGTDFYEQYF.

The chain employs TRBV11-2 and TRBJ2-7; 11 bases map to TRBD2. CDR3 size: 18 residues. Per germline, CDR1 SGHAT and CDR2 FQNNGV. After removal of 4 bases from V and 3 bases from J, the junction contained 14 bases not matched to a gene. The CDR3 sequence: CASSSTPGTSGDYYEQYF. CDR3 nucleotide sequence: TGTGCCAGCAGCTCGACCCCCGGGACTAGCGGAGATTACTACGAGCAGTACTTC.

The chain combines TRBV7-3 with TRBJ2-5, with a possible D match to TRBD1 (5 bases). The CDR3 contains 16 residues. V lost 1 base and J lost 3, with 15 bases in between. Germline assignment: CDR1 SGHTA and CDR2 FQGTGA. The CDR3 DNA sequence: TGTGCCAGCAGCTTAAGCGGCATCGGCAGGGAAGAGACCCAGTACTTC. It codes for CASSLSGIGREETQYF.

The chain links TRBV13 to TRBJ1-3, with 8 nucleotides matching TRBD1. J lost 0 bases, V lost 5 bases, and 9 bases had no gene match. The CDR3 sequence is 17 residues long. Germline V CDR1 and CDR2: PRHDT, FYEKMQ (reference sequence). CDR3 in amino acids: CASSDRDRLISGNTIYF. Here the CDR3 DNA reads TGTGCCAGCAGCGACCGGGACAGGTTAATCTCTGGAAACACCATATATTTT.

The chain couples TRBV13 to TRBJ1-1; D is perhaps TRBD1 (6 bases). The ends were cut back, 1 base at V and 0 bases at J, with 15 bases in the middle. The CDR3 contains 17 residues. The germline CDR1 and CDR2 sequences are PRHDT and FYEKMQ (reference sequence). The CDR3 DNA is TGTGCCAGCAGCTTAGAAAGGCAGGGGATCATGAACACTGAAGCTTTCTTT. Its translation: CASSLERQGIMNTEAFF.

The gene calls are TRBV6-1 and TRBJ1-2, with D maybe TRBD1 (5 bases). This CDR3 is 15 amino acids long. The V end was cut by 0 bases, the J end by 2 bases, with 10 bases between. Germline values: CDR1 MNHNS, CDR2 SASEGT. The CDR3 coding sequence is TGTGCCAGCAGTGAAGCCGGGACTGTGAACTATGGCTACACCTTC. Its translation is CASSEAGTVNYGYTF.

The rearrangement uses TRBV5-4 and TRBJ1-2; D remains unclear. Germline V gene data show CDR1 as SGHNT and CDR2 as YYREEE (reference sequence). There are 13 residues in the CDR3. Trimming took 0 bases from V and 8 from J, leaving 11 bases between them. The CDR3 DNA is TGTGCCAGCAGCTTGGATCAGGAAGGCGGCTACACCTTC. It specifies CASSLDQEGGYTF.

This clone was seen only a few times. The rearrangement joins TRBV6-6 to TRBJ2-3; 7 bases are shared with TRBD2. This CDR3 region has 15 residues. CDR1 is MNHNY, CDR2 SVGAGI, per germline (reference sequence). Trimming took 6 bases from V and 3 from J; bases not matched to a gene: 9. The CDR3 spells CASSTPGLSTDTQYF. CDR3 bases: TGTGCCAGCAGCACACCGGGACTATCTACAGATACGCAGTATTTT.

CDR3 residues: CASGLAYEQYF. CDR3 in DNA: TGTGCCAGCGGTCTAGCGTACGAGCAGTACTTC. This rearrangement joins TRBV3-1 (or the pseudogene TRBV3-2) to TRBJ2-7, with a weak D call TRBD2 (6 bases). CDR1 is LGHDT, CDR2 YNNKEL, per germline (reference sequence). This CDR3 has 11 residues. Trimming left V 8 bases short and J 4 bases short, with 9 bases between.

CDR3 sequence (DNA): TGTGCCAGCAGCTTAGGAGGGTCCTACAATGAGCAGTTCTTC. It encodes CASSLGGSYNEQFF. The gene calls are TRBV11-3 and TRBJ2-1, with D possibly matching TRBD2 (5 bases). The CDR3 has 14 residues. Trimming cost V 1 base and J 1 base, with 5 bases left between them. Germline assignment: CDR1 SGHNT and CDR2 YENEEA. The whole variable domain, filled in from reference TRBV11-3 and TRBJ2-1, reads EAGVVQSPRYKIIEKKQPVAFWCNPISGHNTLYWYLQNLGQGPELLIRYENEEAVDDSQLPKDRFSAERLKGVDSTLKIQPAELGDSAVYLCASSLGGSYNEQFFGPGTRLTVL.

The V and J genes are TRBV30 and TRBJ2-7; D might be TRBD1 (6 bases). The CDR3 runs to 13 residues. The germline CDR1 and CDR2 sequences are GTSNPN and SVGIG (reference sequence). The V and J ends lost 2 bases and 2 bases respectively, with 10 bases between them. Here the CDR3 DNA reads TGTGCCTGGAGTAGGGGGACAACCTACGAGCAGTACTTC. This encodes CAWSRGTTYEQYF.

This clone has just one count. J is TRBJ2-1 and V is TRBV14, with 7 bases that match TRBD2. CDR1 is SGHDN and CDR2 is FVKESK in the germline V gene. The trim removed 1 base at V and 9 bases at J, leaving 9 bases unmatched. The CDR3 has 15 residues. CDR3 DNA: TGTGCCAGCAGCCAAGGGGTGGGAGGGCGATTTGAGCAGTTCTTC. Amino acids: CASSQGVGGRFEQFF.

The J gene is TRBJ1-6, the V gene TRBV5-6; a weak D match, TRBD1 (5 bases). Trimming pared 4 bases from V and 7 bases from J, leaving 18 bases between. The germline CDR1 and CDR2 sequences are SGHDT and YYEEEE. This CDR3 contains 16 residues. The CDR3 region is CASSHRDSGRNSPLHF. CDR3 nucleotide sequence: TGTGCCAGCAGCCACCGGGACTCAGGGAGGAATTCACCCCTCCACTTT.

J is TRBJ1-1 and V is TRBV19; D may be TRBD1 (6 bases). With 3 bases removed from V and 3 bases from J, the gap between germline ends came to 11 bases. Germline V gene lookup returns CDR1 LNHDA and CDR2 SQIVND (reference sequence). This CDR3 comprises 14 residues. This CDR3 is CASSIGGWYTEAFF. CDR3 nucleotide sequence: TGTGCCAGTAGTATTGGGGGCTGGTACACTGAAGCTTTCTTT.